This T cell receptor beta chain was documented in a study of blood T cell repertoires in COVID-19. Germline CDR1 PRHDT, CDR2 FYEKMQ (reference sequence). After removal of 5 bases from V and 13 bases from J, the junction contained 5 bases not matched to a gene. This CDR3 is 13 amino acids long. As processed by the authors: Amplification from reference gene primers served as the basis for estimated nucleated cell counts. The data were produced by immunoSEQ multiplex PCR, yet TCRdb's version contains in-frame clones alone and is incomplete. Clone size and the V and J calls come from that table; the DNA yielded D and trimming. The sample has roughly 180,000 clones, 82% seen once; the top ten hold 10% to 15%. Participant-reported clinical history was the basis for cohort assignment.

The receptor comes from a man aged 40-55 years who had recovered from COVID-19. Sequenced material: PBMCs or T cells enriched from blood (not recorded which). The chain recombines TRBV13 with TRBJ2-7, with 16 bases identical to TRBD2. The CDR3 here is CASSRGLAGGVYF. The DNA of the CDR3 is TGTGCCAGCAGCAGGGGACTAGCGGGAGGGGTATACTTC.